Presented here are 10 T cell receptor beta chains from one specimen sequenced in a study of low-dose radiotherapy and immunotherapy resistance in tumors. Time point indicated: after trial treatment. The sample's treatment: LDRT plus nivolumab, ipilimumab, low-dose cyclophosphamide and aspirin (RACIN trial). Covering alpha and beta chains, TRAV- and TRBV-specific primers were used for the first-strand cDNA. Amplification, which lasted roughly 22 PCR cycles, used a constant-region primer and V-primer adapter to amplify TCRs. TCRdb re-analysed the reads in MiXCR, keeping a single row per CDR3 protein. The sample includes almost 45,000 distinct CDR3 sequences, 25% of them seen just once. This specimen consisted of PBMCs, obtained after low-dose radiotherapy plus immunotherapy. The receptors were gathered from a male donor with prostate cancer.

This rearrangement joins TRBV10-1 to TRBJ2-1; D is unresolved. Germline V lookup: CDR1 WNHNN, CDR2 SYGVQD (reference sequence). V lost 6 bases and J 1 base, leaving 10 bases between the germline ends. The CDR3 spans 14 residues. CDR3 amino acids: CASSPTRSYNEQFF. The CDR3 nucleotides are TGCGCCAGCAGCCCGACACGATCCTACAATGAGCAGTTCTTC.

Concerning this clonotype: A far larger clone lies a single base away; this is likely a read error. The gene calls are TRBV11-2 and TRBJ2-1; D gene ambiguous. Trimming took 3 bases from V and 10 from J, leaving 10 bases between them. This CDR3 is 12 amino acids long. Germline CDR1 reads SGHAT; CDR2 reads FQNNGV. Here the CDR3 DNA reads TGTGCCAGCAGCTTGGGTAGTAACGAGCAGTTCTTC. It translates to CASSLGSNEQFF. Full variable domain (outside the CDR3, taken from reference TRBV11-2 and TRBJ2-1): EAGVAQSPRYKIIEKRQSVAFWCNPISGHATLYWYQQILGQGPKLLIQFQNNGVVDDSQLPKDRFSAERLKGVDSTLKIQPAKLEDSAVYLCASSLGSNEQFFGPGTRLTVL.

This clonotype was observed many times. The V gene is TRBV2, the J gene TRBJ2-7; 11 bases fit TRBD2. V was pared by 6 bases and J by 1 base, with 2 bases of the junction left unmatched. Looked up from germline, CDR1 is SNHLY and CDR2 is FYNNEI. This CDR3 has 14 residues. CDR3 loop: CASSRLAGSYEQYF. CDR3 coding DNA: TGTGCCAGCAGCCGACTAGCGGGATCCTACGAGCAGTACTTC.

This clonotype was counted at least ten times. DNA for the CDR3: TGTGCCATCAGTGAACTGACAGGTGCCTCCGGGGAGCAGTACTTC. This codes for CAISELTGASGEQYF. The chain is built from TRBV10-3 and TRBJ2-7; a weak D match, TRBD1 (6 bases). V was shortened by 3 bases and J by 7 bases, with 19 bases between the two germline ends. The CDR3 has 15 residues. Looked up from germline, CDR1 is ENHRY and CDR2 is SYGVKD.

Notes on this clonotype: Germline is not matched at one junction end, which may reflect a read error. The chain recombines TRBV3-1 with TRBJ1-1; 7 nucleotides match TRBD1. The CDR3 consists of 15 residues. The germline CDR1 and CDR2 sequences are LGHDT and YNNKEL (reference sequence). CDR3 protein: CVSSLAGTVNTEAFF. For the CDR3, the DNA is TGTGTCAGCAGCCTCGCCGGGACAGTGAACACTGAAGCTTTCTTT.

This clonotype has at least ten counts. CDR3 nucleotide sequence: TGTGCCAGCAGCCCTCCCGGGGCCGGGCCCTTGAACACTGAAGCTTTCTTT. Translated, it gives CASSPPGAGPLNTEAFF. The chain links TRBV3-1 to TRBJ1-1; tentatively, D is TRBD1 (5 bases). CDR3 length: 17 amino acids. The V gene lost 4 bases and the J gene lost 0 bases, with 18 bases spanning the gap. Germline CDR1 is LGHDT and CDR2 is YNNKEL (reference sequence). Based on the CDR3 plus reference TRBV3-1 and TRBJ1-1, the full variable domain is DTAVSQTPKYLVTQMGNDKSIKCEQNLGHDTMYWYKQDSKKFLKIMFSYNNKELIINETVPNRFSPKSPDKAHLNLHINSLELGDSAVYFCASSPPGAGPLNTEAFFGQGTRLTVV.

This clonotype was seen repeatedly, ten times or more. Here the CDR3 DNA reads TGTGCCAGCAGCCATCAGGGACCTAATGAGCAGTTCTTC. Protein product: CASSHQGPNEQFF. The rearrangement uses TRBV12-3 or TRBV12-4 and TRBJ2-1; D possibly uses TRBD1 or TRBD2 (5 bases each). The CDR3 contains 13 residues. V gave up 6 bases and J gave up 7 bases, with 13 bases separating them.

Ten or more counts support this clonotype. The V gene is TRBV19, the J gene TRBJ2-1; either TRBD1 or TRBD2 may fit D (5 bases each). Germline V gene sequence: CDR1 LNHDA, CDR2 SQIVND (reference sequence). The CDR3 is made up of 13 amino acids. Trimming removed 5 bases at V and 9 bases at J, with 14 bases between. CDR3 in amino acids: CASSDTPGGEQFF. CDR3 DNA: TGTGCCAGTAGTGACACGCCTGGGGGTGAGCAGTTCTTC.

This clonotype was picked up many times. V and J are TRBV28 and TRBJ1-2; no definite D call. Germline lookup yields CDR1 MDHEN and CDR2 SYDVKM. V lost 5 bases and J 3 bases, leaving 13 bases between the germline ends. The CDR3 loop spans 14 amino acids. CDR3 in DNA: TGTGCCAGCAGTACCGGAGTTAAGGACTATGGCTACACCTTC. It codes for CASSTGVKDYGYTF.

The CDR3 reads CASSPRVGTNVLTF. The CDR3 nucleotides read TGTGCCAGCAGTCCCAGGGTAGGAACCAACGTCCTGACTTTC. The chain joins TRBV6-1 to TRBJ2-6, with a tentative D call TRBD1 (5 bases). The CDR3 is 14 amino acids. The V gene lost 5 bases and the J gene lost 8 bases, with 13 bases spanning the gap. Germline V gene sequence: CDR1 MNHNS, CDR2 SASEGT.